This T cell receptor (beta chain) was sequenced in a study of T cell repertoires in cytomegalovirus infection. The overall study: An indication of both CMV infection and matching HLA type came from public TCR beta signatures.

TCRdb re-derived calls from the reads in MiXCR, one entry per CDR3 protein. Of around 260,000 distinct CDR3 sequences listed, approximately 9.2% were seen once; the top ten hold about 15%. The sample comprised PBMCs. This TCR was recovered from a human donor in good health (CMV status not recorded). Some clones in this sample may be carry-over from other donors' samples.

The CDR3: CASSSRTFSGELFF. In DNA form, the CDR3 reads TGTGCCAGTAGTTCCCGGACCTTCAGCGGGGAGCTGTTTTTT. The chain combines TRBV19 with TRBJ2-2; D not certain. The germline CDR1 and CDR2 sequences are LNHDA and SQIVND (reference sequence). Trimming cost V 5 bases and J 7 bases, with 14 bases left between them. The CDR3 is 14 residues long.